This paragraph covers one T cell receptor beta chain sequence. With the read ending 3 residues before the CDR3 end, the germline J gene is used to fill in that end. All donors had a single incident cervical HPV16 infection, not prevalent. The data were taken from a study of T cells in women clearing cervical HPV infection. The overall study: HLA type could not be excluded as a confounder.

Trimming shortened V by 3 bases and J by 0 bases, and 18 bases separated the two germline ends. The CDR3 has 17 amino acids. Germline V gives CDR1 SGHDN, CDR2 FVKESK. Method: immunoSEQ multiplex PCR; TCRdb's copy keeps in-frame clones and lacks some. The sample includes about 46,000 clones. The chain has TRBV14 and TRBJ2-7; tentative D call: TRBD2 (6 bases). This TCR was recovered from a woman aged 18 to 75 with a cervical HPV16 infection that either progressed to CIN3+ or cleared (not recorded which). Sequencing was performed on blood buffy coat. The sequenced part of the CDR3 DNA is TGTGCCAGCAGCCAGAGAACCGGGACTTGGAGCTCCTACGAG. It encodes CASSQRTGTWSSYE. The full CDR3 reads CASSQRTGTWSSYEQYF.